These 9 T cell receptor beta chains were sequenced from one sample in a study of CD8 T cells in Susac syndrome. Random hexamers were used to reverse transcribe 0.5 to 1 ug of RNA. TCRdb re-analysed the immunoSEQ multiplex PCR reads in MiXCR, keeping a single row per CDR3 protein. This table has roughly 250,000 distinct CDR3 sequences, roughly 95% appearing once. Sequenced material: CD4+ T cells from PBMCs. These receptors were collected from a human donor with Susac syndrome.

This clonotype appeared a single time. The CDR3 DNA sequence: TGCAGCGCCCAGCAGGGGTTGAACACTGAAGCTTTCTTT. Protein product: CSAQQGLNTEAFF. This sequence joins TRBV29-1 and TRBJ1-1, with D possibly TRBD1 on 6 matching bases. Per germline, CDR1 SQVTM and CDR2 ANQGSEA. Trimming took 7 bases from V and 0 from J, leaving 12 bases between them. The CDR3 is 13 amino acids.

The V gene is TRBV20-1, the J gene TRBJ2-5; D may be TRBD2 (5 bases). Germline CDR1 reads DFQATT; CDR2 reads SNEGSKA (reference sequence). CDR3 size: 14 residues. Trimming took off 3 bases at V and 0 bases at J, with 11 bases between the two ends. The CDR3, as DNA: TGCAGTGCTAGGGACTTGCAGTACCAAGAGACCCAGTACTTC. It encodes CSARDLQYQETQYF.

This sequence joins TRBV3-1 and TRBJ2-5; possibly TRBD2 for D (5 bases). Germline V gives CDR1 LGHDT, CDR2 YNNKEL (reference sequence). V was trimmed by 1 base and J by 9 bases, leaving 15 bases between them. This CDR3 contains 14 residues. The CDR3, as DNA: TGTGCCAGCAGCCAAGGGATCCAGGTAGCGTCCCAGTACTTC. Translating gives CASSQGIQVASQYF.

The J gene is TRBJ2-2, the V gene TRBV19; 8 nucleotides match TRBD2. The germline V gene encodes CDR1 LNHDA and CDR2 SQIVND (reference sequence). The J segment lost 4 bases and the V segment lost 2 bases, leaving 3 bases of the junction unmatched. CDR3 size: 15 residues. CDR3 DNA sequence: TGTGCCAGTAGTATACGGACTAGCAGCACCGGGGAGCTGTTTTTT. It translates to CASSIRTSSTGELFF. Combining the CDR3 with reference TRBV19 and TRBJ2-2 gives the whole variable domain DGGITQSPKYLFRKEGQNVTLSCEQNLNHDAMYWYRQDPGQGLRLIYYSQIVNDFQKGDIAEGYSVSREKKESFPLTVTSAQKNPTAFYLCASSIRTSSTGELFFGEGSRLTVL.

The chain carries TRBV3-1 and TRBJ2-7; D is unclear. Germline CDR1 and CDR2: LGHDT and YNNKEL (reference sequence). CDR3 length equals 11 residues. V dropped 3 bases and J dropped 13 bases, with 13 bases sitting between them. The CDR3 loop reads CASSHREMAYF. Here the CDR3 DNA reads TGTGCCAGCAGCCACCGAGAAATGGCATACTTC.

V is TRBV4-2 and J is TRBJ1-1; a weak D match, TRBD1 (6 bases). V dropped 4 bases and J dropped 5 bases, with 14 bases sitting between them. Germline V gene sequence: CDR1 LGHNA, CDR2 YNFKEQ. This CDR3 contains 14 residues. CDR3 nucleotides: TGTGCCAGCAGCCGGGACACCCCGGGGACTGAAGCTTTCTTT. It is translated as CASSRDTPGTEAFF.

The genes are TRBV4-1 and TRBJ2-7; TRBD2 aligns across 7 bases. The CDR3 consists of 17 residues. Germline CDR1 MGHRA, CDR2 YSYEKL. J was trimmed by 1 base and V by 0 bases; bases with no gene match: 9. In DNA form, the CDR3 reads TGCGCCAGCAGCCAAGATCTATTCGGGAGGCCTTCCTACGAGCAGTACTTC. Encoded protein: CASSQDLFGRPSYEQYF.

The V and J genes are TRBV20-1 and TRBJ2-3; TRBD2 matches 7 bases. The V segment lost 7 bases and the J segment 4 bases; nucleotides outside the gene matches: 8. The CDR3 sequence is 13 residues long. Germline V gene sequence: CDR1 DFQATT, CDR2 SNEGSKA (reference sequence). The CDR3 DNA sequence: TGCAGTGTACCTATGGCGGGAGCAGATACGCAGTATTTT. It yields the protein CSVPMAGADTQYF.

V is TRBV9 and J is TRBJ2-3; D might be TRBD2 (5 bases). Germline values: CDR1 SGDLS, CDR2 YYNGEE. V was clipped by 2 bases and J by 3 bases, with 13 bases between them. CDR3 length: 15 amino acids. This CDR3 reads CASSVRADRTDTQYF. The CDR3 DNA follows: TGTGCCAGCAGCGTGCGAGCGGACCGGACAGATACGCAGTATTTT.